This is a list of T cell receptor beta chains from one sample in a study of T cells expressing NK-cell markers. One entry per CDR3 protein, without DNA, is what TCRdb gives after re-calling the 5' RACE reads. Its clone listing holds roughly 110,000 distinct CDR3 sequences. The sample consisted of blood T cells: a sorted CD56 or NKG2C T cell subset, CD4+ or CD8+ T cells, or bulk PBMC T cells (not recorded which). The receptor set was obtained from a woman aged 18-69 years in good health. The CDR3 runs from the conserved cysteine through the conserved F or W.

TRBJ1-3,TRBV12-3/TRBV12-4,CASSSPGHLFSGNTIYF
TRBJ1-1,TRBV7-9,CASSGNMQRNTEAFF
TRBJ2-1,TRBV19,CASTYTSGTGYNEQFF
TRBJ2-1,TRBV20-1,CSARDVGIVLDEQFF
TRBJ1-2,TRBV7-9,CASPRGSGYTF
TRBJ2-7,TRBV12-3/TRBV12-4,CASSLDPTIRDEQYF
TRBJ2-1,TRBV4-2,CASSQDRVAVNEQFF
TRBJ2-5,TRBV7-9,CASSLTGIKETQYF
TRBJ1-2,TRBV20-1,CSARGVTRNYGYTF
TRBJ2-7,TRBV20-1,CSAKGSSYEQYF
TRBJ2-2,TRBV4-3,CASSHDLDRNTGELFF
TRBJ1-5,TRBV12-3/TRBV12-4,CASSPTAYSNQPQHF
TRBJ2-1,TRBV28,CASSPRTSYNEQFF
TRBJ1-1,TRBV19,CASSHRMNTEAFF
TRBJ1-1,TRBV7-9,CASLGLVNTEAFF
TRBJ2-3,TRBV12-3/TRBV12-4,CASSARTETSTDTQYF
TRBJ2-7,TRBV29-1,CSVEEEGAGSYEQYF
TRBJ2-3,TRBV6-5,CASSYGLFGGADTQYF
TRBJ2-3,TRBV14,CASSQRDRGFSADTQYF
TRBJ1-1,TRBV7-6,CASSLAYAEGNTEAFF
TRBJ2-1,TRBV20-1,CSARVLATNEQFF
TRBJ2-3,TRBV6-1,CASSEVAGGVNTQYF
TRBJ1-1,TRBV7-9,CATNNGRGENTEAFF
TRBJ2-3,TRBV7-9,CASSLGSSGRGTDTQYF
TRBJ2-1,TRBV15,CATSREAGTFDEQFF
TRBJ2-1,TRBV7-8,CASSLLTGIGNEQFF
TRBJ2-7,TRBV19,CASSSRDYWDEQYF
TRBJ1-1,TRBV19,CASSWGQTGTEAFF
TRBJ2-1,TRBV4-2,CASSQDAAGPYNEQFF
TRBJ1-4,TRBV27,CASSFTTARGEKLFF
TRBJ1-1,TRBV27,CASSPGPFGAEAFF
TRBJ1-1,TRBV20-1,CSAGGGGWGITEAFF
TRBJ2-5,TRBV4-1,CASSTRGGEETQYF
TRBJ1-5,TRBV4-3,CASSQDPGDQPQHF
TRBJ2-5,TRBV6-5,CASSYGATPGLAGETQYF
TRBJ2-7,TRBV27,CASARLSDYEQYF
TRBJ2-1,TRBV6-5,CASSYSNEQFF
TRBJ1-5,TRBV4-1,CASSQDGQGHQPQHF
TRBJ2-2,TRBV12-3/TRBV12-4,CAVPGPGGGELFF
TRBJ2-1,TRBV11-2,CASSPPSENEQFF
TRBJ2-1,TRBV25-1,CASSEYAGEEFF
TRBJ2-3,TRBV6-4,CASSVGLAGGPDTQYF
TRBJ2-5,TRBV5-8,CASSQRDNQETQYF
TRBJ1-5,TRBV12-3/TRBV12-4,CASSSGGPNQPQHF
TRBJ2-3,TRBV19,CASSLRGTLTDTQYF
TRBJ2-1,TRBV7-9,CASSVTSGRFNEQFF
TRBJ2-5,TRBV6-2/TRBV6-3,CASSPTRSQETQYF